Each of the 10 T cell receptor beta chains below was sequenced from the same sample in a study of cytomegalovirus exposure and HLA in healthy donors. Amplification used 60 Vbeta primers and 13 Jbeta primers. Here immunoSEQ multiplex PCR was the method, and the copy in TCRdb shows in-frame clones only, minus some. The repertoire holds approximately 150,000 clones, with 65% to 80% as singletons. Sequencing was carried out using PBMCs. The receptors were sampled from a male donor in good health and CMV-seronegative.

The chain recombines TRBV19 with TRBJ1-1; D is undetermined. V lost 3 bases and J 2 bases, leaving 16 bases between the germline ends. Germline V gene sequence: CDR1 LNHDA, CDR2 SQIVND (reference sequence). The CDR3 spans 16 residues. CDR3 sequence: CASSMSTNRFNTEAFF. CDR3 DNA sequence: TGTGCCAGTAGTATGAGTACGAATCGATTCAACACTGAAGCTTTCTTT.

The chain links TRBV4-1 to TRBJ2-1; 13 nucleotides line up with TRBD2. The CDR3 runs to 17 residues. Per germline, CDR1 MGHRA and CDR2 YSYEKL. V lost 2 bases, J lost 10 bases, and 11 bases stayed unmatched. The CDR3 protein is CASSQPRTSGGAHEQFF. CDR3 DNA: TGCGCCAGCAGCCAACCCCGAACTAGCGGGGGGGCCCACGAGCAGTTCTTC.

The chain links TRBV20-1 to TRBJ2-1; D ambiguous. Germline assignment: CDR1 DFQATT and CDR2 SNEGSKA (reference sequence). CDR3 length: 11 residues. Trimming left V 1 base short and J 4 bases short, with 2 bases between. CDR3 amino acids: CSARAYNEQFF. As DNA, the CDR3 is TGCAGTGCTAGAGCATACAATGAGCAGTTCTTC.

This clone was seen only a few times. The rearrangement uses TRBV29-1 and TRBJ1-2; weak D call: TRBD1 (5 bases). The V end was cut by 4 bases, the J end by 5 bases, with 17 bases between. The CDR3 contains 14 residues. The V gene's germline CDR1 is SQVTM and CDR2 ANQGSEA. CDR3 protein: CSVGSRTGSYGYTF. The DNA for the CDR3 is TGCAGCGTTGGGTCCCGTACAGGATCTTATGGCTACACCTTC.

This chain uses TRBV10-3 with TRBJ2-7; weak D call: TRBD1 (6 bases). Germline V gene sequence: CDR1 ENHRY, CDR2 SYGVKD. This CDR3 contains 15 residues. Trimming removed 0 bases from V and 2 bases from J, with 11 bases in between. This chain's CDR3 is CAISESVGAAYEQYF. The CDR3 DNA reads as TGTGCCATCAGTGAGTCGGTGGGGGCGGCCTACGAGCAGTACTTC.

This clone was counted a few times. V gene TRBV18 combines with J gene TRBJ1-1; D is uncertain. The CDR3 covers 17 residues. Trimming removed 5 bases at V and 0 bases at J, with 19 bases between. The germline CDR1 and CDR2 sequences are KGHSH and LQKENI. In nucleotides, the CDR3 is TGTGCCAGCTCAAGGAGACCGGGTCAGAACATGAACACTGAAGCTTTCTTT. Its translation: CASSRRPGQNMNTEAFF.

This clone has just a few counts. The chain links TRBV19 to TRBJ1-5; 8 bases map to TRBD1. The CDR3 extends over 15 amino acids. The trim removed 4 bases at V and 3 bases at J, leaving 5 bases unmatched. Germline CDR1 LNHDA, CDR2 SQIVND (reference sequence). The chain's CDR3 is CASSTGQVSNQPQHF. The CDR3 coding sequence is TGTGCCAGTAGTACGGGACAGGTCTCCAATCAGCCCCAGCATTTT.

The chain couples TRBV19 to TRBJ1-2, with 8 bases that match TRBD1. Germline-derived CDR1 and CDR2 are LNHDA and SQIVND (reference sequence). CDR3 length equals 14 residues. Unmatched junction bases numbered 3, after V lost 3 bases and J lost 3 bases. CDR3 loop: CASSMGQAHYGYTF. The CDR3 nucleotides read TGTGCCAGTAGTATGGGACAGGCTCACTATGGCTACACCTTC.

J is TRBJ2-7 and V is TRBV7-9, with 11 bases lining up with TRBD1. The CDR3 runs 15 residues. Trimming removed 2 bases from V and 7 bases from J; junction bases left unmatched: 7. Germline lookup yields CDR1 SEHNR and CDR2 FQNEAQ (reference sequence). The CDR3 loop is CASSLFGTGGWEQYF. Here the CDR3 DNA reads TGTGCCAGCAGCTTATTCGGGACAGGGGGTTGGGAGCAGTACTTC.

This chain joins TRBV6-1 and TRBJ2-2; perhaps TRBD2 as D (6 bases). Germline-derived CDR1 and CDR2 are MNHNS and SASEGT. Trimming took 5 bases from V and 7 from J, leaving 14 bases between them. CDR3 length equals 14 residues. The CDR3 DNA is TGTGCCAGCAGTTCTCGGACGGAGGGCGGGGAGCTGTTTTTT. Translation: CASSSRTEGGELFF.